These 21 T cell receptor beta chains share one sample of origin, sequenced in a study of blood T cell repertoires in COVID-19. Clones were read by immunoSEQ multiplex PCR, and TCRdb kept only the in-frame ones, dropping some. This sample has over 100,000 clones; just over 85% occur once, and the top ten carry about 4.5%. The sample comprised peripheral blood. The source is a man between 35 and 55 years old with acute or convalescent COVID-19.

In this sample, this clone turned up a few times. CDR3 protein: CASSFSMTGNQPQHF. CDR3 nucleotide sequence: TGTGCCAGCAGCTTCTCAATGACAGGCAATCAGCCCCAGCATTTT. The gene calls are TRBV3-1 (or the pseudogene TRBV3-2) and TRBJ1-5; D might be TRBD1 (5 bases). V dropped 5 bases and J dropped 2 bases, with 13 bases sitting between them. The CDR3 extends over 15 amino acids. Germline CDR1 LGHDT, CDR2 YNNKEL (reference sequence).

The chain joins TRBV19 to TRBJ1-4; 8 bases align to TRBD1. Trimming removed 3 bases from V and 0 bases from J; junction bases left unmatched: 9. The CDR3 runs 18 residues. Germline CDR1 reads LNHDA; CDR2 reads SQIVND (reference sequence). CDR3 in amino acids: CASSINGQGFATNEKLFF. In nucleotides, the CDR3 is TGTGCCAGTAGTATTAACGGACAGGGATTTGCAACTAATGAAAAACTGTTTTTT.

This chain joins TRBV4-1 and TRBJ2-3; possible D gene TRBD1, 5 bases. The length of the CDR3 is 18 residues. V was pared by 0 bases and J by 6 bases, with 22 bases between. Germline V CDR1 and CDR2: MGHRA, YSYEKL. The chain's CDR3 is CASSQDGPRAGSSDTQYF. CDR3 DNA sequence: TGCGCCAGCAGCCAAGATGGCCCCCGGGCAGGGTCCTCGGATACGCAGTATTTT.

The V call is TRBV19, the J call TRBJ2-2, with TRBD2 identical over 8 bases. The germline CDR1 and CDR2 sequences are LNHDA and SQIVND (reference sequence). J lost 1 base, V lost 4 bases, and 5 bases had no gene match. The CDR3 contains 16 residues. CDR3 sequence (DNA): TGTGCCAGTAGTACCTATAGCGGGATGAACACCGGGGAGCTGTTTTTT. This codes for CASSTYSGMNTGELFF.

This clone turned up a few times. V and J are TRBV30 and TRBJ1-5, with D possibly matching TRBD1 (6 bases). The CDR3 has 14 residues. Germline V gene sequence: CDR1 GTSNPN, CDR2 SVGIG (reference sequence). The ends were cut back, 4 bases at V and 6 bases at J, with 16 bases in the middle. The CDR3 loop reads CAWNQQGWGQPQHF. The DNA for the CDR3 is TGTGCCTGGAACCAACAGGGATGGGGTCAGCCCCAGCATTTT.

This sequence joins TRBV7-3 and TRBJ1-2; TRBD1 is a possible D gene (6 bases). Trimming took off 4 bases at V and 6 bases at J, with 15 bases between the two ends. Germline V gives CDR1 SGHTA, CDR2 FQGTGA. This CDR3 is built from 14 residues. CDR3 nucleotide sequence: TGTGCCAGCAGCTCCCCAGGCTCAGGGGATGGCTACACCTTC. Amino acid sequence: CASSSPGSGDGYTF.

The rearrangement uses TRBV29-1 and TRBJ2-3; D is perhaps TRBD1 (5 bases). The CDR3 is 14 residues long. V was shortened by 4 bases and J by 0 bases, with 11 bases between the two germline ends. The germline V gene encodes CDR1 SQVTM and CDR2 ANQGSEA. In nucleotides, the CDR3 is TGCAGCGTTGCGAAAGGGGCTAGCACAGATACGCAGTATTTT. Its translation: CSVAKGASTDTQYF.

The V and J genes are TRBV7-9 and TRBJ2-2; a possible D gene is TRBD1 (6 bases). In germline, CDR1 is SEHNR, CDR2 FQNEAQ (reference sequence). There are 14 residues in the CDR3. V was pared by 2 bases and J by 7 bases, with 11 bases between. This CDR3 reads CASSLQGMGGELFF. The CDR3 nucleotides read TGTGCCAGCAGCTTACAGGGGATGGGCGGGGAGCTGTTTTTT.

The rearrangement joins TRBV12-3 or TRBV12-4 to TRBJ1-2; D is uncertain. This CDR3 has 13 amino acids. Trimming shortened V by 3 bases and J by 7 bases, and 12 bases separated the two germline ends. The CDR3 sequence is CASSFSGVGGYTF. As DNA, the CDR3 is TGTGCCAGCAGTTTTTCCGGGGTGGGTGGCTACACCTTC.

This chain joins TRBV9 and TRBJ1-1; a weak D match, TRBD1 (5 bases). Germline lookup yields CDR1 SGDLS and CDR2 YYNGEE. V was pared by 3 bases and J by 8 bases, with 11 bases between. The CDR3 has 12 residues. The CDR3 spells CASSGSTAEAFF. The DNA of the CDR3 is TGTGCCAGCAGCGGCTCGACAGCCGAAGCTTTCTTT.

The genes are TRBV19 and TRBJ2-6, with D perhaps matching TRBD1 (6 bases). V was cut by 3 bases and J by 0 bases, with 9 bases left in between. The CDR3 runs 16 residues. Germline values: CDR1 LNHDA, CDR2 SQIVND (reference sequence). The CDR3 DNA is TGTGCCAGTAGTATTACAGGGACCTCTGGGGCCAACGTCCTGACTTTC. It codes for CASSITGTSGANVLTF.

In DNA, the CDR3 is TGTGCCAGCAGTTTAGACCGGAGCTCTGGAAACACCATATATTTT. Protein product: CASSLDRSSGNTIYF. The chain has TRBV6-5 and TRBJ1-3; D remains unclear. Germline V lookup: CDR1 MNHEY, CDR2 SVGAGI. The CDR3 has 15 residues. The ends were cut back, 4 bases at V and 0 bases at J, with 10 bases in the middle.

This chain connects TRBV20-1 to TRBJ2-3, with D unresolved. Trimming shortened V by 4 bases and J by 6 bases, and 8 bases separated the two germline ends. The CDR3 extends over 11 amino acids. CDR1 DFQATT and CDR2 SNEGSKA come from the germline V gene (reference sequence). In DNA, the CDR3 is TGCAGTGCTACCCACGAGGATACGCAGTATTTT. Translation gives CSATHEDTQYF.

The chain links TRBV5-1 to TRBJ2-5; possible D gene TRBD1, 6 bases. Trimming left V 4 bases short and J 3 bases short, with 10 bases between. Germline V gives CDR1 SGHRS, CDR2 YFSETQ. The CDR3 totals 13 residues. CDR3 region: CASSEAGEETQYF. The CDR3 nucleotides are TGCGCCAGCAGCGAGGCAGGGGAAGAGACCCAGTACTTC.

V is TRBV20-1 and J is TRBJ1-4; no clear D gene. The germline V and J ends were trimmed by 3 bases and 4 bases, with 12 bases remaining between them. This CDR3 spans 14 amino acids. Germline V gene data show CDR1 as DFQATT and CDR2 as SNEGSKA (reference sequence). In DNA, the CDR3 is TGCAGTGCTAGTGACCGACTCGGTAATGAAAAACTGTTTTTT. This sequence encodes CSASDRLGNEKLFF.

This clone came up a few times. This chain joins TRBV5-4 and TRBJ1-1; the match to TRBD1 covers 7 bases. Germline assignment: CDR1 SGHNT and CDR2 YYREEE (reference sequence). The CDR3 contains 15 residues. V lost 2 bases, J lost 2 bases, and 6 bases stayed unmatched. The CDR3 region is CASSFSTGRNTEAFF. As DNA, the CDR3 is TGTGCCAGCAGCTTCTCGACAGGGCGTAACACTGAAGCTTTCTTT.

V is TRBV13 and J is TRBJ2-7; D is possibly TRBD2 (6 bases). Per the germline V gene, CDR1 is PRHDT and CDR2 is FYEKMQ (reference sequence). V shed 3 bases and J shed 5 bases, with 17 bases lying between them. This CDR3 has 15 amino acids. The CDR3: CASSFSGTPRDEQYF. As DNA, the CDR3 is TGTGCCAGCAGCTTCTCCGGGACTCCGAGGGACGAGCAGTACTTC. Based on the CDR3 plus reference TRBV13 and TRBJ2-7, the full variable domain is AAGVIQSPRHLIKEKRETATLKCYPIPRHDTVYWYQQGPGQDPQFLISFYEKMQSDKGSIPDRFSAQQFSDYHSELNMSSLELGDSALYFCASSFSGTPRDEQYFGPGTRLTVT.

V and J are TRBV4-3 and TRBJ2-4; 15 positions agree with TRBD2. V was clipped by 4 bases and J by 6 bases; unmatched bases: 4. Germline lookup yields CDR1 LGHNA and CDR2 YSLEER. This CDR3 is 16 amino acids long. Here the CDR3 DNA reads TGCGCCAGCAGCCTTGGGACTAGCGGGGGGTCAAACATTCAGTACTTC. Its protein product is CASSLGTSGGSNIQYF.

The chain is built from TRBV5-5 and TRBJ1-1, with a possible D match to TRBD1 (5 bases). Germline CDR1 is SGHKS and CDR2 is YYEKEE (reference sequence). The CDR3 is 13 amino acids. Trimming left V 0 bases short and J 5 bases short, with 8 bases between. CDR3 coding DNA: TGTGCCAGCAGCTTGGGGGGCGGAACTGAAGCTTTCTTT. As protein: CASSLGGGTEAFF.

This sequence joins TRBV2 and TRBJ1-4; 10 nucleotides align to TRBD1. Germline V lookup: CDR1 SNHLY, CDR2 FYNNEI. The CDR3 is 16 residues long. V was pared by 5 bases and J by 0 bases, with 3 bases of the junction left unmatched. CDR3 in amino acids: CASSMTGGSTNEKLFF. CDR3 in DNA: TGTGCCAGCAGTATGACAGGGGGCTCAACTAATGAAAAACTGTTTTTT.

CDR3 sequence: CASSSGSGNTIYF. CDR3 nucleotides: TGTGCCAGCAGTTCGGGATCTGGAAACACCATATATTTT. The V call is TRBV6-5, the J call TRBJ1-3; D gene uncertain. This CDR3 has 13 amino acids. Trimming left V 4 bases short and J 1 base short, with 5 bases between. CDR1 is MNHEY and CDR2 is SVGAGI in the germline V gene.